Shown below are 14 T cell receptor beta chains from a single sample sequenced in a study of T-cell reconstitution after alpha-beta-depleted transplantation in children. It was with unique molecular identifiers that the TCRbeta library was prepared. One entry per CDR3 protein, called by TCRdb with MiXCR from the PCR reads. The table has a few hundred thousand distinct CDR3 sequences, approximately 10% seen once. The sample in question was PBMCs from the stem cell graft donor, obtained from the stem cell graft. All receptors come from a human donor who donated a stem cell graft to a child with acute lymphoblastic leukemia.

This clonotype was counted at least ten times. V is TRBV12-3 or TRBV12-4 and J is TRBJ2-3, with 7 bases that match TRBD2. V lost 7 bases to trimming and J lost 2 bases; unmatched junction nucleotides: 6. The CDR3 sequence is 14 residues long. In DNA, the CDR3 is TGTGCCAGCAATAGAGCGGGGCACACAGATACGCAGTATTTT. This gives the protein CASNRAGHTDTQYF.

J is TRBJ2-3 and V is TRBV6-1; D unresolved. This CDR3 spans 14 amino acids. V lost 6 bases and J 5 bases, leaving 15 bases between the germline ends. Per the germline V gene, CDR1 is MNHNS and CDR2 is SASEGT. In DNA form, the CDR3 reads TGTGCCAGCAGATTGGACCGAGGTCGAGATACGCAGTATTTT. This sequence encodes CASRLDRGRDTQYF.

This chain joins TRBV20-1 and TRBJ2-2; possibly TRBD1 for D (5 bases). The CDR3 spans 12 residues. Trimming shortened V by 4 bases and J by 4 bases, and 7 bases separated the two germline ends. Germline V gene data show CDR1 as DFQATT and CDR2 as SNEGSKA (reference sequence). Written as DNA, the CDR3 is TGCAGTGCTACAGGGTCCACCGGGGAGCTGTTTTTT. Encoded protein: CSATGSTGELFF.

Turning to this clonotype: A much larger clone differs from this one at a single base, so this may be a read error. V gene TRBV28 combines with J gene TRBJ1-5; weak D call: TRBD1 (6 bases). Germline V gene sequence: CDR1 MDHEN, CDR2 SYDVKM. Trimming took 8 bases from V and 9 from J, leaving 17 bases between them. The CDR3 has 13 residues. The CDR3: CASVDRLQPPQHF. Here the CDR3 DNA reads TGTGCCAGCGTAGACAGGCTCCAGCCGCCCCAGCATTTT.

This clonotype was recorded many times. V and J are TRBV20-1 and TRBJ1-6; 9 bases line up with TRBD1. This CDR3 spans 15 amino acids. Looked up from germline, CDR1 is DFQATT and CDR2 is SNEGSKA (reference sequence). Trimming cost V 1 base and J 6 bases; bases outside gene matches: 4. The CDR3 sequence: CSARGRGQGNSPLHF. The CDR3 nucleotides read TGCAGTGCTAGAGGGCGGGGACAGGGTAATTCACCCCTCCACTTT.

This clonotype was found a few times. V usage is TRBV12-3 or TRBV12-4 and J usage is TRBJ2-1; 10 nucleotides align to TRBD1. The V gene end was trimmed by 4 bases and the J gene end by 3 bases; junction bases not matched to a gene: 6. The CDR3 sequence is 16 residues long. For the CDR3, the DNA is TGTGCCAGCAGTTCGACGGGACAGGGGAACTACAATGAGCAGTTCTTC. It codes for CASSSTGQGNYNEQFF.

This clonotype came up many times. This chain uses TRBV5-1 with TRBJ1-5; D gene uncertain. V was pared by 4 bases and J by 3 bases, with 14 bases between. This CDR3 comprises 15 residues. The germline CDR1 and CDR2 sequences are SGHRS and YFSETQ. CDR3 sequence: CASSPDNSYNQPQHF. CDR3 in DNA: TGCGCCAGCAGCCCAGACAACAGTTACAATCAGCCCCAGCATTTT.

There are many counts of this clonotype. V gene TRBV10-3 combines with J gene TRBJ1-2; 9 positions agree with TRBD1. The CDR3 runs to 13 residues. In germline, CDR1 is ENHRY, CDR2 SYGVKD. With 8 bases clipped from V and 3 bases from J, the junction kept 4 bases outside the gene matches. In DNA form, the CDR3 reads TGTGCCATCCGGGACAGGGAGTACTATGGCTACACCTTC. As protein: CAIRDREYYGYTF.

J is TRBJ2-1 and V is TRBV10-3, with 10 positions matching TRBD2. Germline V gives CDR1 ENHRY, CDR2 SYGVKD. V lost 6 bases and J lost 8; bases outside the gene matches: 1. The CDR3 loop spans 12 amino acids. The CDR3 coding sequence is TGTGCCATCAGAGGGACTAGCGATGAGCAGTTCTTC. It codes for CAIRGTSDEQFF.

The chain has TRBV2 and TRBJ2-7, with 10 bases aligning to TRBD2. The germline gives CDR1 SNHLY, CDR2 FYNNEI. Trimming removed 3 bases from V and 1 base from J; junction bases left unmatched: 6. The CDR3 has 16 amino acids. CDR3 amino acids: CASSEVAGGTSYEQYF. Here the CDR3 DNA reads TGTGCCAGCAGTGAGGTAGCGGGAGGCACTTCCTACGAGCAGTACTTC.

Here the CDR3 DNA reads TGTGCCAGCAGCTTAGATTCGTTGGGAGGGACAGGGGAGACCTACGAGCAGTACTTC. It translates to CASSLDSLGGTGETYEQYF. The rearrangement joins TRBV11-2 to TRBJ2-7; 10 bases are shared with TRBD1. The V and J ends lost 0 bases and 2 bases, in that order; junction bases with no gene match: 13. CDR1 is SGHAT and CDR2 is FQNNGV in the germline V gene. The CDR3 runs 19 residues.

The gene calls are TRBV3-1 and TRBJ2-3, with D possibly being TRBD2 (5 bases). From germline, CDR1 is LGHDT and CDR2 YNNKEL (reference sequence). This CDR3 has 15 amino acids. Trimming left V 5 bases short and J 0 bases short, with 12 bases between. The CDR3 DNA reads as TGTGCCAGCAGCTACCCACGCGGGAGCACAGATACGCAGTATTTT. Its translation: CASSYPRGSTDTQYF.

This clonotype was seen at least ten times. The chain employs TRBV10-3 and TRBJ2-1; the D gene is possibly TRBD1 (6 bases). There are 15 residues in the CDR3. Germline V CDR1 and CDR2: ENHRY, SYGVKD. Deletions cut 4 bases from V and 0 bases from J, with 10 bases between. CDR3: CAISGQESSYNEQFF. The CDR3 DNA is TGTGCCATCAGTGGACAGGAGAGCTCCTACAATGAGCAGTTCTTC.

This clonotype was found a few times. The chain's CDR3 is CATGVGTGTDTQYF. DNA for the CDR3: TGTGCCACGGGGGTGGGAACTGGCACAGATACGCAGTATTTT. This chain joins TRBV27 and TRBJ2-3; perhaps TRBD2 as D (6 bases). V was clipped by 10 bases and J by 1 base, with 15 bases between them. This CDR3 is built from 14 residues. Germline CDR1 MNHEY, CDR2 SMNVEV (reference sequence).